These 26 T cell receptor beta chains were all obtained from the same sample, sequenced in a study of kidney transplant recipient with SARS-CoV-2 infection. TCRdb reprocessed the reads with MiXCR, giving one entry per CDR3 protein. Of fewer than 250,000 distinct CDR3 sequences listed, around 30% were seen once; the top ten hold almost 7.5%. This specimen consisted of a blood sample, obtained at baseline and between days 110 and 120 from a kidney transplant recipient. Every receptor here comes from a male patient between 25 and 40 years old who had COVID-19 and was a kidney transplant recipient. Some T cells may be supplied by the graft donor.

Ten or more counts support this clonotype. CDR3: CASSSHTDREAFF. The CDR3, as DNA: TGTGCCAGCAGCTCCCATACCGACAGAGAAGCTTTCTTT. This chain links TRBV6-2 or TRBV6-3 with TRBJ1-1; the D gene is possibly TRBD1 (5 bases). CDR3 size: 13 residues. Trimming took 6 bases from V and 8 from J, leaving 16 bases between them. In germline, CDR1 is MNHEY, CDR2 SVGEGT.

The chain combines TRBV6-5 with TRBJ2-7; 7 nucleotides align to TRBD1. V was clipped by 7 bases and J by 4 bases; unmatched bases: 7. CDR1 is MNHEY and CDR2 is SVGAGI in the germline V gene. The CDR3 length is 13 residues. CDR3 sequence (DNA): TGTGCCAGCACCGATGACAGGGCGTACGAGCAGTACTTC. Residues: CASTDDRAYEQYF.

With regard to this clonotype: A much larger clone lies a single base off, so this may be a read error. The chain couples TRBV27 to TRBJ1-3, with D tentatively TRBD1 (6 bases). This CDR3 has 14 amino acids. Per germline, CDR1 MNHEY and CDR2 SMNVEV (reference sequence). With 6 bases removed from V and 3 bases from J, the gap between germline ends came to 12 bases. The CDR3 nucleotides read TGTGCCAGCAGAGTGGGGGGGCTTGGAAACACCATATATTTT. This codes for CASRVGGLGNTIYF.

This clonotype has a count of ten or more. This rearrangement joins TRBV7-3 to TRBJ1-6; no definite D call. The V end was cut by 4 bases, the J end by 6 bases, with 7 bases between. Germline CDR1 SGHTA, CDR2 FQGTGA. This CDR3 has 13 amino acids. CDR3 bases: TGTGCCAGCAGCTCCGGGCCTAATTCACCCCTCCACTTT. Translation: CASSSGPNSPLHF.

This clonotype has ten or more counts. The chain combines TRBV20-1 with TRBJ2-7; TRBD2 aligns across 9 bases. The junction had 8 bases not matched to a gene; V was cut back by 3 bases and J by 5 bases. Looked up from germline, CDR1 is DFQATT and CDR2 is SNEGSKA (reference sequence). This CDR3 is 14 amino acids long. The CDR3 DNA follows: TGCAGTGCTAGGATAGCGGGAGTAATAAACGAGCAGTACTTC. It yields the protein CSARIAGVINEQYF.

A remark on this clonotype: This may be a read error, as it is one base from a much larger clone. The rearrangement joins TRBV6-6 to TRBJ1-4; 7 bases agree with TRBD1. CDR1 is MNHNY and CDR2 is SVGAGI in the germline V gene (reference sequence). Trimming at V came to 1 base and at J to 3 bases, leaving 5 bases not matched to a gene. This CDR3 has 16 residues. The CDR3 nucleotides read TGTGCCAGCAGTTACTACACGGGACAGCCTAATGAAAAACTGTTTTTT. This encodes CASSYYTGQPNEKLFF.

Concerning this clonotype: Possible read error: a much larger clone is one base away. The rearrangement uses TRBV6-1 and TRBJ1-5; 9 bases align to TRBD1. The CDR3 extends over 15 amino acids. V lost 1 base and J lost 7; bases outside the gene matches: 5. Looked up from germline, CDR1 is MNHNS and CDR2 is SASEGT. The CDR3 here is CASSEGTGDRQPQHF. In DNA form, the CDR3 reads TGTGCCAGCAGTGAAGGGACAGGGGATCGGCAGCCCCAGCATTTT.

In this sample, this clonotype turned up many times. The chain carries TRBV20-1 and TRBJ1-4; tentative D call: TRBD1 (5 bases). Germline V gene data show CDR1 as DFQATT and CDR2 as SNEGSKA (reference sequence). V lost 3 bases to trimming and J lost 6 bases, with 8 bases between them. The CDR3 is 12 residues long. DNA for the CDR3: TGCAGTGCTAGCCGGGGGTATGAAAAACTGTTTTTT. Protein product: CSASRGYEKLFF.

Regarding this clonotype: A much larger clone is a single base away; this may be a read error. V and J are TRBV11-2 and TRBJ2-3; 10 nucleotides agree with TRBD2. Germline CDR1 reads SGHAT; CDR2 reads FQNNGV. V was clipped by 5 bases and J by 6 bases; unmatched bases: 5. This CDR3 spans 14 amino acids. The CDR3 spells CASSPLAGVDTQYF. The CDR3 nucleotides are TGTGCCAGCAGCCCCCTAGCGGGAGTGGATACGCAGTATTTT.

This clonotype was counted many times. This sequence joins TRBV6-5 and TRBJ1-5, with TRBD1 matching 10 bases. The CDR3 has 19 residues. Unmatched junction bases numbered 15, after V lost 0 bases and J lost 7 bases. CDR1 is MNHEY and CDR2 is SVGAGI in the germline V gene. The DNA of the CDR3 is TGTGCCAGCAGTTACTCGACCTCCGGGACAGGGGTCCCGGGGCAGCCCCAGCATTTT. Translation gives CASSYSTSGTGVPGQPQHF.

With respect to this clonotype: It may be a read error: a sequence one base away is much more abundant. The J gene is TRBJ2-4, the V gene TRBV5-1; no clear D gene. Per the germline V gene, CDR1 is SGHRS and CDR2 is YFSETQ. Trimming removed 3 bases at V and 0 bases at J, with 10 bases between. The CDR3 is made up of 15 amino acids. The CDR3 DNA sequence: TGCGCCAGCAGCTCCGCTTCTCTAGCCAAAAACATTCAGTACTTC. Its protein is CASSSASLAKNIQYF.

This clonotype occurred many times. V and J are TRBV3-1 and TRBJ1-1, with 9 bases matching TRBD1. V lost 7 bases and J lost 0; bases outside the gene matches: 6. The germline V gene has CDR1 LGHDT and CDR2 YNNKEL (reference sequence). The CDR3 extends over 15 amino acids. CDR3 residues: CASTGTGSLNTEAFF. For the CDR3, the DNA is TGTGCCAGCACCGGGACAGGGTCCTTGAACACTGAAGCTTTCTTT. The whole variable domain, remainder taken from reference TRBV3-1 and TRBJ1-1, is DTAVSQTPKYLVTQMGNDKSIKCEQNLGHDTMYWYKQDSKKFLKIMFSYNNKELIINETVPNRFSPKSPDKAHLNLHINSLELGDSAVYFCASTGTGSLNTEAFFGQGTRLTVV.

This clonotype was observed at least ten times. V and J are TRBV5-3 and TRBJ1-2; no reliable D call. TRBV5-3 is an ORF; its function is uncertain. The CDR3 is 16 amino acids. The ends were cut back, 7 bases at V and 4 bases at J, with 23 bases in the middle. CDR3 DNA: TGTGCCAGATCGTTCGCAGTGGTGAGAAAGACCTATGGCTACACCTTC. Protein: CARSFAVVRKTYGYTF.

There are a few counts of this clonotype. CDR3 region: CSARESGGDNEQFF. CDR3 sequence (DNA): TGCAGTGCTAGAGAGAGCGGGGGGGACAATGAGCAGTTCTTC. This chain uses TRBV20-1 with TRBJ2-1, with 10 bases aligning to TRBD2. There are 14 residues in the CDR3. Germline V gene lookup returns CDR1 DFQATT and CDR2 SNEGSKA (reference sequence). V shed 0 bases, J shed 5 bases, and the junction held 1 base outside the gene matches.

This clonotype was detected many times. The V gene is TRBV6-5, the J gene TRBJ1-1; weak D call: TRBD1 (5 bases). Trimming stripped 5 bases from V and 1 base from J, with 14 bases between. CDR1 MNHEY and CDR2 SVGAGI come from the germline V gene. This CDR3 has 15 amino acids. CDR3 amino acids: CASSHPRGRNTEAFF. CDR3 bases: TGTGCCAGCAGTCACCCGCGGGGGAGGAACACTGAAGCTTTCTTT.

This clonotype was recorded many times. This chain links TRBV2 with TRBJ2-2; 8 bases map to TRBD1. Trimming removed 5 bases from V and 2 bases from J; junction bases left unmatched: 4. The CDR3 is 15 residues long. Germline CDR1 reads SNHLY; CDR2 reads FYNNEI. For the CDR3, the DNA is TGTGCCAGCAGTCAGGGGGCTTTCAACACCGGGGAGCTGTTTTTT. This codes for CASSQGAFNTGELFF.

This clonotype was detected many times. The chain recombines TRBV28 with TRBJ1-4; no reliable D call. From germline, CDR1 is MDHEN and CDR2 SYDVKM. V gave up 5 bases and J gave up 8 bases, with 15 bases separating them. The CDR3 is 14 amino acids. DNA for the CDR3: TGTGCCAGCAGTACCCCCGGGCCCGTCGAAAAACTGTTTTTT. Its protein product is CASSTPGPVEKLFF. The full variable domain, in which reference TRBV28 and TRBJ1-4 provide the parts outside the CDR3, is DVKVTQSSRYLVKRTGEKVFLECVQDMDHENMFWYRQDPGLGLRLIYFSYDVKMKEKGDIPEGYSVSREKKERFSLILESASTNQTSMYLCASSTPGPVEKLFFGSGTQLSVL.

This clonotype was counted ten times or more. The gene calls are TRBV28 and TRBJ1-5; 7 nucleotides line up with TRBD1. J was trimmed by 6 bases and V by 4 bases; bases with no gene match: 12. The CDR3 runs 16 residues. CDR1 MDHEN and CDR2 SYDVKM come from the germline V gene. CDR3 protein: CASSSQRQGVGQPQHF. The CDR3 DNA sequence: TGTGCCAGCAGTTCCCAGAGGCAGGGGGTAGGTCAGCCCCAGCATTTT. Full variable domain (missing parts from reference TRBV28 and TRBJ1-5): DVKVTQSSRYLVKRTGEKVFLECVQDMDHENMFWYRQDPGLGLRLIYFSYDVKMKEKGDIPEGYSVSREKKERFSLILESASTNQTSMYLCASSSQRQGVGQPQHFGDGTRLSIL.

This clonotype appeared many times. The chain links TRBV5-1 to TRBJ2-7; perhaps TRBD2 as D (6 bases). Trimming took 0 bases from V and 4 from J, leaving 11 bases between them. The CDR3 covers 14 residues. The germline V gene encodes CDR1 SGHRS and CDR2 YFSETQ. CDR3 coding DNA: TGCGCCAGCAGCTTGGATCCAGGGAGGTACGAGCAGTACTTC. It yields the protein CASSLDPGRYEQYF.

This clonotype appeared many times. V and J are TRBV6-5 and TRBJ2-7; TRBD2 agrees at 13 bases. With 6 bases clipped from V and 2 bases from J, the junction kept 4 bases outside the gene matches. Germline CDR1 is MNHEY and CDR2 is SVGAGI. The length of the CDR3 is 15 residues. The CDR3 bases are TGTGCCAGCAGCGTCGGGACTAGCGGGGCCTACGAGCAGTACTTC. Protein sequence: CASSVGTSGAYEQYF.

The chain employs TRBV6-5 and TRBJ1-4; TRBD1 might be the D (5 bases). There are 13 residues in the CDR3. Germline lookup yields CDR1 MNHEY and CDR2 SVGAGI. CDR3 amino acids: CTYRRTPNEKLFF. DNA for the CDR3: TGTACCTACAGGAGGACTCCTAATGAAAAACTGTTTTTT.

The chain recombines TRBV27 with TRBJ2-5; possible D gene TRBD2, 5 bases. The CDR3 totals 13 residues. V was shortened by 8 bases and J by 3 bases, with 13 bases between the two germline ends. The germline V gene encodes CDR1 MNHEY and CDR2 SMNVEV (reference sequence). Written as DNA, the CDR3 is TGTGCCAGCGGATTACCGGGGAAAGAGACCCAGTACTTC. This translates into CASGLPGKETQYF.

The genes are TRBV5-4 and TRBJ2-1, with D perhaps TRBD1 (6 bases). The ends were cut back, 5 bases at V and 5 bases at J, with 14 bases in the middle. The germline CDR1 and CDR2 sequences are SGHNT and YYREEE (reference sequence). This CDR3 is built from 14 residues. The CDR3 sequence: CASRPDRFDNEQFF. The CDR3 bases are TGTGCCAGCAGACCGGACAGATTTGACAATGAGCAGTTCTTC.

This clonotype appeared many times. This chain connects TRBV6-5 to TRBJ1-1; D gene unclear. Germline lookup yields CDR1 MNHEY and CDR2 SVGAGI. CDR3 size: 12 residues. Trimming removed 8 bases at V and 2 bases at J, with 9 bases between. CDR3 coding DNA: TGTGCCAGCCGTGGGGTCAACACTGAAGCTTTCTTT. Protein sequence: CASRGVNTEAFF.

Concerning this clonotype: A read error is possible here, since a much larger clone lies one base away. This chain uses TRBV5-6 with TRBJ1-2; the D is unclear. Per the germline V gene, CDR1 is SGHDT and CDR2 is YYEEEE. The CDR3 runs 16 residues. The DNA of the CDR3 is TGTGCCAGCCCGTTTGACAATAGTCGAAAGACCTATGGCCACACCTTC. It is translated as CASPFDNSRKTYGHTF.

Note on this clonotype: Just one base apart from a much larger clone, this may be a read error. The CDR3 region is CASSEGASGSNEQLF. In nucleotides, the CDR3 is TGTGCCAGCAGTGAGGGGGCTAGCGGGAGCAATGAGCAGCTCTTC. The V and J genes are TRBV6-5 and TRBJ2-4, with 10 bases that match TRBD2. Germline V gene data show CDR1 as MNHEY and CDR2 as SVGAGI. The CDR3 consists of 15 residues.